This TCR beta chain is from a study of radiation and T cells in renal cell carcinoma. The CDR3 extends over 15 amino acids. The ends lost 4 bases at V and 5 bases at J; junction bases unmatched: 6. Germline V CDR1 and CDR2: KGHSH, LQKENI. The time point denotes: blood 4 weeks post-SBRT, at nephrectomy. Indicated treatment: 15 Gy SBRT to primary tumor, nephrectomy 4 weeks later. Sequencing was performed with immunoSEQ multiplex PCR; in TCRdb, only in-frame clones are kept and a portion is missing. This table holds 60,000 to 95,000 clones, 83% found once. Sequenced material: blood, taken from a patient whose treatment included radiotherapy and nephrectomy. This chain joins TRBV18 and TRBJ2-3; 10 bases fit TRBD1. This receptor was obtained from a woman in her sixties or seventies with renal cell carcinoma. For the CDR3, the DNA is TGTGCCAGCTCACAGCTGACAGGGGGCGTAGATACGCAGTATTTT. Residues: CASSQLTGGVDTQYF. Looking up the rest from reference TRBV18 and TRBJ2-3 gives the full variable domain: NAGVMQNPRHLVRRRGQEARLRCSPMKGHSHVYWYRQLPEEGLKFMVYLQKENIIDESGMPKERFSAEFPKEGPSILRIQQVVRGDSAAYFCASSQLTGGVDTQYFGPGTRLTVL.